This TCR beta chain derives from a study of beta chain features in type 1 diabetes. Looked up from germline, CDR1 is SQVTM and CDR2 is ANQGSEA. This CDR3 region has 16 residues. The junction had 14 bases not matched to a gene; V was cut back by 5 bases and J by 2 bases. This clone has just a few counts. Its target is not known. Study results and caveats: Still unanswered here is whether HLA type influences TCRB rearrangement. There was a moderate but significant shortening of TCRB CDR3s in all four CD4+ subsets of Type 1 diabetes patients. Sampled from patients, naive, central memory and Treg TCRB repertoires appeared more similar than those sampled from healthy donors.

A CD45RO/CCR7/CD25/CD127/CD95/CD27 panel sorted naive, central memory, regulatory and stem cell-like memory CD4+ cells. The study reverse transcribed the entire isolated RNA, so it sequenced expressed TCRB transcripts. An average approximately 3.5 million reads came from naive, central memory and regulatory T cell samples. Here immunoSEQ multiplex PCR was the method, and the copy in TCRdb shows in-frame clones only, minus some. The sample has 250,000 to 300,000 clones, roughly 24% seen once; the top ten hold 0.012%. Sequenced input: naive CD4+ T cells from blood. This rearrangement joins TRBV29-1 to TRBJ1-1, with TRBD1 matching over 7 bases. The source of this sequence is a woman in her 30s with type 1 diabetes. DNA for the CDR3: TGCAGCGTTCGACGAACACTTGACAGGGCCAACACTGAAGCTTTCTTT. Amino acids: CSVRRTLDRANTEAFF.